These 19 T cell receptor beta chains share one sample of origin, sequenced in a study of identical twins. TCRdb used MiXCR to reprocess the 5' RACE reads, holding one entry per CDR3 protein. The sample carries around 1.7 million distinct CDR3 sequences, under 35% recorded once. Sequencing was performed on cord blood. The receptors originated from a newborn girl in good health.

As to this clonotype: The conserved closing phenylalanine or tryptophan is absent in this CDR3, likely reflecting a read error. V usage is TRBV11-1 and J usage is TRBJ2-7, with 7 bases matching TRBD1. The germline V gene encodes CDR1 SGHAT and CDR2 FQDESV (reference sequence). V lost 1 base to trimming and J lost 3 bases; unmatched junction nucleotides: 3. The CDR3 totals 14 residues. The CDR3 protein is CASSLEGAFYEQYS. In nucleotides, the CDR3 is TGTGCCAGCAGCTTAGAGGGGGCCTTCTACGAGCAGTACTCC.

This clonotype was counted at least ten times. This sequence joins TRBV12-3 or TRBV12-4 and TRBJ2-3, with D tentatively TRBD1 (6 bases). The CDR3 is 16 residues long. Deletions cut 6 bases from V and 1 base from J, with 17 bases between. CDR3 in DNA: TGTGCCAGCAGGTTCGCTCAGGGGAGAGGCACAGATACGCAGTATTTT. Protein: CASRFAQGRGTDTQYF.

J is TRBJ2-1 and V is TRBV3-1; the match to TRBD2 covers 11 bases. Unmatched junction bases numbered 13, after V lost 0 bases and J lost 0 bases. This CDR3 has 21 residues. Germline V lookup: CDR1 LGHDT, CDR2 YNNKEL (reference sequence). Here the CDR3 DNA reads TGTGCCAGCAGCCAAGATTCTGTCCTAGCGGGAGGAATAAGCTCCTACAATGAGCAGTTCTTC. Translating gives CASSQDSVLAGGISSYNEQFF.

V and J are TRBV20-1 and TRBJ2-3; 8 bases are shared with TRBD1. The CDR3 runs to 15 residues. The germline V gene has CDR1 DFQATT and CDR2 SNEGSKA (reference sequence). Trimming cost V 1 base and J 4 bases; bases outside gene matches: 7. In DNA form, the CDR3 reads TGCAGTGCTAGAGGTCTCTGGACAGGGTCAGATACGCAGTATTTT. Its protein product is CSARGLWTGSDTQYF.

The chain joins TRBV3-1 to TRBJ1-6, with 9 bases fitting TRBD1. This CDR3 spans 15 amino acids. J gave up 10 bases and V 1 base, and 5 bases lay outside the gene matches. Germline V gene data show CDR1 as LGHDT and CDR2 as YNNKEL (reference sequence). The CDR3 region has the DNA TGTGCCAGCAGCCAAGTACAGGGGGCCATATCACCCCTCCACTTT. Translated: CASSQVQGAISPLHF.

The V and J genes are TRBV28 and TRBJ2-7; tentatively, D is TRBD2 (6 bases). Germline V gene data show CDR1 as MDHEN and CDR2 as SYDVKM. This CDR3 is built from 13 residues. V lost 8 bases to trimming and J lost 6 bases, with 17 bases between them. The CDR3 here is CASRVQGSGEQYF. Here the CDR3 DNA reads TGTGCCAGCCGAGTGCAGGGTAGCGGCGAGCAGTACTTC. The full variable domain, rest sourced from reference TRBV28 and TRBJ2-7, is DVKVTQSSRYLVKRTGEKVFLECVQDMDHENMFWYRQDPGLGLRLIYFSYDVKMKEKGDIPEGYSVSREKKERFSLILESASTNQTSMYLCASRVQGSGEQYFGPGTRLTVT.

V usage is TRBV6-1 and J usage is TRBJ2-3, with 12 positions matching TRBD2. Looked up from germline, CDR1 is MNHNS and CDR2 is SASEGT. The CDR3 covers 17 residues. V was clipped by 4 bases and J by 1 base; unmatched bases: 6. The CDR3 DNA reads as TGTGCCAGCAGTGGGCTAGCGGGGGGGAGCGGCACAGATACGCAGTATTTT. Encoded protein: CASSGLAGGSGTDTQYF.

This clonotype was observed a single time. The chain couples TRBV20-1 to TRBJ2-1, with a possible D match to TRBD2 (6 bases). The CDR3 length is 13 residues. Trimming cost V 1 base and J 4 bases, with 8 bases left between them. From germline, CDR1 is DFQATT and CDR2 SNEGSKA (reference sequence). In DNA, the CDR3 is TGCAGTGCTAGAGGACGGGAGTACAATGAGCAGTTCTTC. It encodes CSARGREYNEQFF.

This clonotype was counted only a few times. This chain links TRBV10-3 with TRBJ2-7; 11 positions match TRBD2. V was clipped by 10 bases and J by 2 bases; unmatched bases: 4. The CDR3 has 13 residues. Germline V gene data show CDR1 as ENHRY and CDR2 as SYGVKD. CDR3 protein: CATHSGGAYEQYF. In DNA, the CDR3 is TGTGCCACCCATAGCGGGGGGGCCTACGAGCAGTACTTC.

This clonotype was counted only a few times. The V and J genes are TRBV28 and TRBJ2-1; the match to TRBD1 covers 7 bases. The CDR3 has 14 amino acids. The J segment lost 13 bases and the V segment lost 6 bases, leaving 15 bases of the junction unmatched. Per the germline V gene, CDR1 is MDHEN and CDR2 is SYDVKM. The CDR3 region is CASRDLQGLAVQFF. DNA of the CDR3: TGTGCCAGCAGGGACTTACAGGGGCTAGCCGTTCAGTTCTTC.

This clonotype came up many times. J is TRBJ2-7 and V is TRBV10-3; D uncertain. CDR1 and CDR2 (germline): ENHRY, SYGVKD. Between the trimmed V and J ends, which lost 3 bases and 0 bases, there was a span of 12 bases. The length of the CDR3 is 15 residues. CDR3 in DNA: TGTGCCATCAGTGAAGGGCAGAAAACCTCCTACGAGCAGTACTTC. Translated, it gives CAISEGQKTSYEQYF.

This clonotype was seen a handful of times. V gene TRBV5-1 combines with J gene TRBJ2-1; the match to TRBD2 covers 8 bases. Germline values: CDR1 SGHRS, CDR2 YFSETQ. The J segment lost 10 bases and the V segment lost 0 bases, leaving 6 bases of the junction unmatched. The CDR3 sequence is 14 residues long. CDR3 in amino acids: CASSLGAGAYEQFF. CDR3 bases: TGCGCCAGCAGCTTGGGAGCGGGAGCCTACGAGCAGTTCTTC. Combining the CDR3 with reference TRBV5-1 and TRBJ2-1 gives the whole variable domain KAGVTQTPRYLIKTRGQQVTLSCSPISGHRSVSWYQQTPGQGLQFLFEYFSETQRNKGNFPGRFSGRQFSNSRSEMNVSTLELGDSALYLCASSLGAGAYEQFFGPGTRLTVL.

This clonotype was detected a few times. This chain links TRBV6-6 with TRBJ2-3; 14 bases are a match to TRBD2. The CDR3 is 18 amino acids. The trim removed 6 bases at V and 0 bases at J, leaving 8 bases unmatched. Germline V gene lookup returns CDR1 MNHNY and CDR2 SVGAGI (reference sequence). The DNA of the CDR3 is TGTGCCAGCAGCCCAAGACTAGCGGGGGGGGGTAGCACAGATACGCAGTATTTT. It translates to CASSPRLAGGGSTDTQYF.

This clonotype was counted only a few times. V usage is TRBV6-1 and J usage is TRBJ1-5; weak D call: TRBD1 (5 bases). Germline CDR1 and CDR2: MNHNS and SASEGT. The CDR3 covers 14 residues. V lost 2 bases and J 4 bases, leaving 9 bases between the germline ends. The CDR3 sequence is CASSERGDNQPQHF. The CDR3 DNA reads as TGTGCCAGCAGTGAACGGGGGGATAATCAGCCCCAGCATTTT.

This clonotype has just a few counts. CDR3 sequence reads: CASSHFSAWWTEAFF. CDR3 DNA: TGTGCCAGCAGCCATTTCTCCGCGTGGTGGACTGAAGCTTTCTTT. The chain couples TRBV3-1 to TRBJ1-1; D gene unclear. This CDR3 comprises 15 residues. Germline V gene data show CDR1 as LGHDT and CDR2 as YNNKEL (reference sequence). V lost 3 bases and J lost 5, with 16 bases in between. The full variable domain, rest sourced from reference TRBV3-1 and TRBJ1-1, is DTAVSQTPKYLVTQMGNDKSIKCEQNLGHDTMYWYKQDSKKFLKIMFSYNNKELIINETVPNRFSPKSPDKAHLNLHINSLELGDSAVYFCASSHFSAWWTEAFFGQGTRLTVV.

The chain recombines TRBV20-1 with TRBJ1-1, with D unclear. Trimming took off 3 bases at V and 3 bases at J, with 11 bases between the two ends. Looked up from germline, CDR1 is DFQATT and CDR2 is SNEGSKA (reference sequence). The CDR3 is 13 amino acids. The CDR3 spells CSASGQADTEAFF. CDR3 coding DNA: TGCAGTGCTAGTGGGCAGGCGGACACTGAAGCTTTCTTT.

V usage is TRBV6-1 and J usage is TRBJ2-7; 10 nucleotides align to TRBD1. This CDR3 spans 15 amino acids. V lost 7 bases and J lost 6; bases outside the gene matches: 12. Germline V CDR1 and CDR2: MNHNS, SASEGT. CDR3 residues: CASMREETGGCEQYF. DNA for the CDR3: TGTGCCAGCATGAGGGAGGAGACAGGGGGCTGCGAGCAGTACTTC.

The chain is built from TRBV5-1 and TRBJ2-2; D gene ambiguous. The germline CDR1 and CDR2 sequences are SGHRS and YFSETQ. The CDR3 runs 15 residues. Trimming stripped 0 bases from V and 4 bases from J, with 10 bases between. DNA for the CDR3: TGCGCCAGCAGCTTGGCTTCGCCCAGCACCGGGGAGCTGTTTTTT. It translates to CASSLASPSTGELFF.

The chain employs TRBV10-3 and TRBJ2-3, with TRBD2 identical over 10 bases. J lost 3 bases, V lost 6 bases, and 6 bases had no gene match. In germline, CDR1 is ENHRY, CDR2 SYGVKD. The CDR3 sequence is 15 residues long. As DNA, the CDR3 is TGTGCCATCAGGAACGGGACTAGCGCTACAGATACGCAGTATTTT. This sequence encodes CAIRNGTSATDTQYF.